This is a list of T cell receptor beta chains from one sample in a study of cytomegalovirus exposure and HLA in healthy donors. The method was immunoSEQ multiplex PCR; TCRdb's version includes in-frame clones alone and lacks a portion of them. The sample carries approximately 150,000 clones, more than 80% recorded once. Sequencing was done on a sample of PBMCs. The receptors stem from a woman aged 18 to 35 in good health and CMV-seropositive. Each CDR3 is given with its conserved first and last residue. A D gene is named only where the DNA matches it firmly. Some rows mark clone size as missing; the rest say once, few, many or name a class of expanded clone.

v_call	j_call	d_call	clone_size	cdr3_nt	cdr3_aa
TRBV15	TRBJ2-2	.	few	TGTGCCACCAGCAGAGACAGGGTCGCCGGGGAGCTGTTTTTT	CATSRDRVAGELFF
TRBV30	TRBJ2-7	.	.	TGTGCCTGGAGTCCCCCTGGAGACTACGAGCAGTACTTC	CAWSPPGDYEQYF
TRBV4-1	TRBJ2-2	TRBD1	.	TGCGCCAGCAGCCAAGGGACAGGCGGCACCGGGGAGCTGTTTTTT	CASSQGTGGTGELFF
TRBV6-1	TRBJ2-7	TRBD2	.	TGTGCCAGCAGAGTTAGCGGGAACCACTACGAGCAGTACTTC	CASRVSGNHYEQYF
TRBV5-4	TRBJ1-1	TRBD1	once	TGTGCCAGCAGCTTCGGACCCCCGGGACAGGGAACTGAAGCTTTCTTT	CASSFGPPGQGTEAFF
TRBV7-6	TRBJ2-3	.	few	TGTGCCAGCAGCTTTACGTCTTGGGGGAGCAAGGGGGTAAACACAGATACGCAGTATTTT	CASSFTSWGSKGVNTDTQYF
TRBV15	TRBJ2-5	.	once	TGTGCCACCAGCAGAGAGGTCCAGGGTGGAGAGACCCAGTACTTC	CATSREVQGGETQYF
TRBV5-1	TRBJ1-5	.	.	TGCGCCAGCAGCTTGTTGCCAGGTAGCAATCAGCCCCAGCATTTT	CASSLLPGSNQPQHF
TRBV7-9	TRBJ2-2	TRBD1	.	TGTGCCAGCAGCTTAGGTTCCGGCGGACAGGGTGGAACCGGGGAGCTGTTTTTT	CASSLGSGGQGGTGELFF
TRBV14	TRBJ1-2	TRBD1	.	TGTGCCAGCAGCCCCGTCATGGACAGGGTCTTGCCCTATGGCTACACCTTC	CASSPVMDRVLPYGYTF
TRBV28	TRBJ1-3	TRBD1	once	TGTGCCAGCAGTTCATGGGACAGGGGTTTTCCTGGAAACACCATATATTTT	CASSSWDRGFPGNTIYF
TRBV18	TRBJ1-2	TRBD1	once	TGTGCCAGCTCACCACCGGGACAGGGTCACATCGACTATGGCTACACCTTC	CASSPPGQGHIDYGYTF
TRBV19	TRBJ1-5	TRBD1	.	TGTGCCAGTAGTATCCCCGGCAGGGGGGGCAATCAGCCCCAGCATTTT	CASSIPGRGGNQPQHF
TRBV7-8	TRBJ1-1	.	few	TGTGTGTCCCATTTGTACATGAACACTGAAGCTTTCTTT	CVSHLYMNTEAFF
TRBV7-8	TRBJ1-4	TRBD1	.	TGTGCCAGCAGCTGGACGCGGGGACAGTCGGAAAAACTGTTTTTT	CASSWTRGQSEKLFF
TRBV11-2	TRBJ2-7	TRBD2	.	TGTGCCAGCAGCCCGAGACTAGCGGGGGGGACCTACGAGCAGTACTTC	CASSPRLAGGTYEQYF
TRBV19	TRBJ1-5	TRBD1	.	TGTGCCAGTGGACAGGGCACCCAGCCCCAGCATTTT	CASGQGTQPQHF
TRBV18	TRBJ2-2	TRBD2	.	TGTGCCAGCTCACCACTTAGACTAGCGGGGGGCCTCGTGAACACCGGGGAGCTGTTTTTT	CASSPLRLAGGLVNTGELFF
TRBV10-3	TRBJ1-5	.	.	TGTGCCATCAGTGAGTCGTCGGGAAATAGCAATCAGCCCCAGCATTTT	CAISESSGNSNQPQHF
TRBV19	TRBJ1-2	.	.	TGTGCCAGTAGTCCAGGGGTGAACTATGGCTACACCTTC	CASSPGVNYGYTF
TRBV5-6	TRBJ2-3	TRBD1	once	TGTGCCAGCAGACCCCAGGGGGCCCAATGGGATACGCAGTATTTT	CASRPQGAQWDTQYF
TRBV29-1	TRBJ1-1	TRBD1	.	TGCAGCGTGGGACAGGGAACGAACACTGAAGCTTTCTTT	CSVGQGTNTEAFF
TRBV18	TRBJ2-7	TRBD1	few	TGTGCCAGCTCACCCCGGACAGGAACCTACGAGCAGTACTTC	CASSPRTGTYEQYF
TRBV29-1	TRBJ1-1	.	.	TGCAGCGTTGTTTTTCGTTTAAGGGAGTCCACTGAAGCTTTCTTT	CSVVFRLRESTEAFF
TRBV15	TRBJ1-2	.	.	TGTGCCACCAGCAGCCAAATGAGCGGCTACACCTTC	CATSSQMSGYTF
TRBV6-5	TRBJ2-1	TRBD2	.	TGTGCCAGCAGTTTACAACTAGCGGGGGGAGGCAATGAGCAGTTCTTC	CASSLQLAGGGNEQFF
TRBV30	TRBJ1-4	.	.	TGTGCCTGGAGTGAAGGTACAGCAACTAATGAAAAACTGTTTTTT	CAWSEGTATNEKLFF
TRBV5-1	TRBJ1-6	.	.	TGCGCCAGCAGCTTTCATGGGGACGGGAGTAATTCACCCCTCCACTTT	CASSFHGDGSNSPLHF
TRBV6-1	TRBJ1-2	.	.	TGTGCCAGCTTGGGGCGGAGCACCTTGGATGGCTACACCTTC	CASLGRSTLDGYTF
TRBV11-2	TRBJ1-2	TRBD1	.	TGTGCCAGCAGATTACAGGGGAGAGCTAACTATGGCTACACCTTC	CASRLQGRANYGYTF
TRBV6-1	TRBJ1-2	.	.	TGTGCCAGCAGTCTTTCCGCAGGGCCTGCTGGCTACACCTTC	CASSLSAGPAGYTF
TRBV7-9	TRBJ1-2	TRBD1	.	TGTGCCAGCAGCTCCACGATGGGACAGGGTGATGGCTACACCTTC	CASSSTMGQGDGYTF
TRBV4-3	TRBJ2-5	TRBD1	.	TGCGCCAGCAGCCAAGAACCGGGACAGCACCAAGAGACCCAGTACTTC	CASSQEPGQHQETQYF
TRBV29-1	TRBJ1-2	.	few	TGCAGCGTAAGGACAGACGCTAACTATGGCTACACCTTC	CSVRTDANYGYTF
TRBV13	TRBJ2-5	TRBD2	.	TGTGCCAGCAGCCTCACCGTAGCGGGGGGGCAAGAGACCCAGTACTTC	CASSLTVAGGQETQYF